This entry describes one T cell receptor beta chain. Its antigen is not identified. 60 Vbeta and 13 Jbeta primers were used in PCR. Profiled with immunoSEQ multiplex PCR; TCRdb holds only in-frame clones, not every one. The repertoire has 120,000 or so clones, about 81% of them found once; the top ten carry nearly 3%. This CDR3 spans 14 amino acids. Germline-derived CDR1 and CDR2 are SEHNR and FQNEAQ (reference sequence). V was shortened by 3 bases and J by 1 base, with 9 bases between the two germline ends. These data belong to a study of cytomegalovirus exposure and HLA in healthy donors. Study results and caveats: Exclusion as indistinguishable affected some V segments, including TRBV6-2 and TRBV6-3.

The sequence was obtained from a woman aged 40 to 50 in good health and CMV-seropositive. The sample was PBMCs. This chain uses TRBV7-9 with TRBJ1-1, with a possible D match to TRBD1 (5 bases). As DNA, the CDR3 is TGTGCCAGCAGCTTTGTTAGGGGGAACACTGAAGCTTTCTTT. It encodes CASSFVRGNTEAFF. Full variable domain (missing parts from reference TRBV7-9 and TRBJ1-1): DTGVSQNPRHKITKRGQNVTFRCDPISEHNRLYWYRQTLGQGPEFLTYFQNEAQLEKSRLLSDRFSAERPKGSFSTLEIQRTEQGDSAMYLCASSFVRGNTEAFFGQGTRLTVV.